Listed below are T cell receptor beta chains from one sample, sequenced in a study of blood T cell repertoires in COVID-19. This table comes from immunoSEQ multiplex PCR, and its TCRdb copy is limited to in-frame clones, with some not included. The data show about 140,000 clones, over 80% seen once. The material sequenced was PBMCs or T cells enriched from blood (not recorded which). All receptors come from a man in his sixties or seventies who had been exposed to COVID-19. CDR3s include the opening cysteine and the closing phenylalanine or tryptophan. The D gene is left open where the match is weak. The size entry is marked missing in some rows and otherwise reads once, few, many or a size class.

V gene: TRBV24-1
J gene: TRBJ2-1
clone size: once
D gene: TRBD2
CDR3 DNA: TGTGCCACCAGCCCGGGGGGGGCGAGGTCCTACAATGAGCAGTTCTTC
CDR3 protein: CATSPGGARSYNEQFF

V gene: TRBV7-2
J gene: TRBJ2-3
clone size: .
D gene: .
CDR3 DNA: TGTGCCAGCAGCCGTGGGGCGGCTAGCACAGATACGCAGTATTTT
CDR3 protein: CASSRGAASTDTQYF

V gene: TRBV5-1
J gene: TRBJ2-3
clone size: .
D gene: .
CDR3 DNA: TGCGCCAGCAGCTTGGCCAACAGTCGCACAGATACGCAGTATTTT
CDR3 protein: CASSLANSRTDTQYF

V gene: TRBV7-2
J gene: TRBJ2-3
clone size: .
D gene: TRBD2
CDR3 DNA: TGTGCCAGCAGCCCCCACTTAGCGGGTGGGAGGGGTACGCAGTATTTT
CDR3 protein: CASSPHLAGGRGTQYF

V gene: TRBV5-1
J gene: TRBJ2-5
clone size: .
D gene: .
CDR3 DNA: TGCGCCAGCAGCTTGTCCGTCACAGGTTCCCAAGAGACCCAGTACTTC
CDR3 protein: CASSLSVTGSQETQYF

V gene: TRBV12-3/TRBV12-4
J gene: TRBJ2-7
clone size: .
D gene: .
CDR3 DNA: TGTGCCAGCAGTTCTAGCTACGAGCAGTACTTC
CDR3 protein: CASSSSYEQYF

V gene: TRBV11-3
J gene: TRBJ1-1
clone size: few
D gene: .
CDR3 DNA: TGTGCCAGCAGCTGGAACCTGGGAGCTGAAGCTTTCTTT
CDR3 protein: CASSWNLGAEAFF

V gene: TRBV18
J gene: TRBJ1-4
clone size: .
D gene: .
CDR3 DNA: TGTGCCAGCTCACCAACGGACAGACAAGAAAAACTGTTTTTT
CDR3 protein: CASSPTDRQEKLFF

V gene: TRBV23-1
J gene: TRBJ1-5
clone size: .
D gene: TRBD1
CDR3 DNA: TGCGCCAGCAGTCGGGACCTGGACAGGGAGTGCAATCAGCCCCAGCATTTT
CDR3 protein: CASSRDLDRECNQPQHF

V gene: TRBV7-2
J gene: TRBJ1-1
clone size: .
D gene: .
CDR3 DNA: TGTGCCAGCAGCCCATCGGTAGGGCAGGGATTCACTGAAGCTTTCTTT
CDR3 protein: CASSPSVGQGFTEAFF

V gene: TRBV28
J gene: TRBJ1-1
clone size: .
D gene: TRBD1
CDR3 DNA: TGTGCCAGTACAGGGGTGGGCACTGAAGCTTTCTTT
CDR3 protein: CASTGVGTEAFF

V gene: TRBV7-2
J gene: TRBJ1-5
clone size: .
D gene: .
CDR3 DNA: TGTGCCAGCAGCCAAGGAGTCGGGAGCTTTCAGCCCCAGCATTTT
CDR3 protein: CASSQGVGSFQPQHF

V gene: TRBV5-1
J gene: TRBJ2-6
clone size: .
D gene: .
CDR3 DNA: TGCGCCAGCAGTCCCATACAGGGAGCAGCCTCTGGGGCCAACGTCCTGACTTTC
CDR3 protein: CASSPIQGAASGANVLTF

V gene: TRBV6-2/TRBV6-3
J gene: TRBJ1-2
clone size: .
D gene: .
CDR3 DNA: TGTGCCAGCAGTTACGATTTGGTGAGATCTGACTACACCTTC
CDR3 protein: CASSYDLVRSDYTF

V gene: TRBV6-5
J gene: TRBJ1-1
clone size: .
D gene: .
CDR3 DNA: TGTGCCACCTACATAGCGAACACTGAAGCTTTCTTT
CDR3 protein: CATYIANTEAFF

V gene: TRBV7-9
J gene: TRBJ1-2
clone size: once
D gene: .
CDR3 DNA: TGTGCCAGCAGCTTAGAAGGGGCCTCCTATGGCTACACCTTC
CDR3 protein: CASSLEGASYGYTF

V gene: TRBV19
J gene: TRBJ1-5
clone size: .
D gene: .
CDR3 DNA: TGTGCCAGTCGAGGAGGAGGGTCGGGCAATCAGCCCCAGCATTTT
CDR3 protein: CASRGGGSGNQPQHF